A single sample is the source of the 30 T cell receptor beta chains below, sequenced in a study of shared clonotypes between healthy human individuals (dated by TCRdb to 2020 to 2021). Library prep was done by the immunoSEQ multiplex PCR assay. Sourced from immuneACCESS, this table was stored by TCRdb with only in-frame sequences that have V and J called. A share of the clones is absent; for the studies checked, an unresolved V gene accounts for under half, and the remainder has no known explanation. Counted in this sample were around 480,000 clones; roughly 79% of them appeared once. Of the sample, around 12% falls within the top ten clones. The specimen sequenced was PBMCs. The origin of the receptors is a woman aged 40 to 50 in good health. Some clones in this sample may be carry-over from other donors' samples.

The chain recombines TRBV10-3 with TRBJ2-5; D is perhaps TRBD1 (6 bases). The germline CDR1 and CDR2 sequences are ENHRY and SYGVKD. The V and J ends lost 6 bases and 2 bases respectively, with 16 bases between them. The CDR3 consists of 15 residues. The CDR3 region has the DNA TGTGCCATCAGCGGAGACGGACAGACGCAAGAGACCCAGTACTTC. It encodes CAISGDGQTQETQYF.

This clone has just one count. The rearrangement uses TRBV9 and TRBJ2-1; 8 nucleotides line up with TRBD2. The ends lost 2 bases at V and 2 bases at J; junction bases unmatched: 3. Per germline, CDR1 SGDLS and CDR2 YYNGEE. The CDR3 loop spans 15 amino acids. The CDR3 loop is CASSVTLAAYNEQFF. CDR3 bases: TGTGCCAGCAGCGTCACACTAGCGGCCTACAATGAGCAGTTCTTC.

The chain recombines TRBV7-3 with TRBJ1-1; perhaps TRBD1 as D (6 bases). The germline gives CDR1 SGHTA, CDR2 FQGTGA. The CDR3 has 15 residues. Trimming shortened V by 2 bases and J by 1 base, and 11 bases separated the two germline ends. CDR3 DNA: TGTGCCAGCAGCTTATTTGGGGGCCGGAACACTGAAGCTTTCTTT. Amino acids: CASSLFGGRNTEAFF.

V and J are TRBV7-8 and TRBJ2-7; D may be TRBD2 (6 bases). V was clipped by 4 bases and J by 3 bases, with 16 bases between them. From germline, CDR1 is SGHVS and CDR2 FQNEAQ. CDR3 length equals 15 residues. The CDR3 nucleotides read TGTGCCAGCAGCTCTGGACGGGACTGGGACTACGAGCAGTACTTC. Translation: CASSSGRDWDYEQYF.

The rearrangement uses TRBV4-3 and TRBJ2-5, with TRBD1 matching over 7 bases. J was trimmed by 11 bases and V by 1 base; bases with no gene match: 10. This CDR3 has 14 amino acids. Germline values: CDR1 LGHNA, CDR2 YSLEER. This chain's CDR3 is CASSQVRGLGEQYF. The DNA of the CDR3 is TGCGCCAGCAGCCAAGTAAGGGGGCTGGGGGAGCAGTACTTC.

On this clone itself: A far more abundant clone sits one base away, making this likely a read error. The identical CDR3 is also encoded by other nucleotide sequences in the sample. The genes are TRBV15 and TRBJ1-3; a possible D gene is TRBD1 (5 bases). The CDR3 contains 15 residues. Trimming pared 4 bases from V and 2 bases from J, leaving 12 bases between. The germline V gene encodes CDR1 LNHNV and CDR2 YYDKDF (reference sequence). The DNA of the CDR3 is TGTGCCACCAGCACAGACAGAGCGGCTGGAAACACCATATATTTT. It specifies CATSTDRAAGNTIYF.

This sequence joins TRBV5-4 and TRBJ2-6; the match to TRBD1 covers 12 bases. Trimming took 4 bases from V and 3 from J; bases not matched to a gene: 8. Germline V gene lookup returns CDR1 SGHNT and CDR2 YYREEE (reference sequence). CDR3 length equals 18 residues. The chain's CDR3 is CASSDTGTGGSGANVLTF. The CDR3 nucleotides are TGTGCCAGCAGCGACACCGGGACAGGGGGCAGTGGGGCCAACGTCCTGACTTTC.

The V call is TRBV5-6, the J call TRBJ1-4; the D gene is possibly TRBD1 (6 bases). Per the germline V gene, CDR1 is SGHDT and CDR2 is YYEEEE. The germline V and J ends were trimmed by 1 base and 5 bases, with 9 bases remaining between them. The CDR3 sequence is 14 residues long. The CDR3 reads CASSLRDINEKLFF. DNA for the CDR3: TGTGCCAGCAGCTTGAGGGACATAAATGAAAAACTGTTTTTT.

The chain uses TRBV11-2 and TRBJ2-3, with D uncertain. The CDR3 length is 14 residues. Germline V lookup: CDR1 SGHAT, CDR2 FQNNGV. Between the trimmed V and J ends, which lost 5 bases and 4 bases, there was a span of 13 bases. The CDR3 sequence: CASSPLIGPDTQYF. CDR3 in DNA: TGTGCCAGCAGCCCACTCATAGGGCCAGATACGCAGTATTTT.

There are a few counts of this clone. The chain links TRBV18 to TRBJ2-7, with D perhaps given as TRBD1 or TRBD2 (5 bases each). Trimming cost V 4 bases and J 2 bases, with 12 bases left between them. The CDR3 consists of 14 residues. Germline-derived CDR1 and CDR2 are KGHSH and LQKENI. CDR3 bases: TGTGCCAGCTCACAACGAAGGGGACCCTACGAGCAGTACTTC. Its protein product is CASSQRRGPYEQYF.

The chain uses TRBV5-1 and TRBJ2-1; D is possibly TRBD2 (6 bases). The V end was cut by 4 bases, the J end by 8 bases, with 19 bases between. The CDR3 is 15 amino acids. Germline-derived CDR1 and CDR2 are SGHRS and YFSETQ. The CDR3 protein is CASSVKGLPADEQFF. The DNA for the CDR3 is TGCGCCAGCAGCGTAAAGGGACTTCCAGCGGATGAGCAGTTCTTC.

The chain combines TRBV5-5 with TRBJ2-7, with 7 positions matching TRBD1. This CDR3 has 14 amino acids. Germline assignment: CDR1 SGHKS and CDR2 YYEKEE (reference sequence). The trim removed 0 bases at V and 4 bases at J, leaving 4 bases unmatched. The CDR3 coding sequence is TGTGCCAGCAGCTTGGGACAGGGAGTGTACGAGCAGTACTTC. It specifies CASSLGQGVYEQYF.

The CDR3 loop reads CATSPEGSYTGELFF. CDR3 sequence (DNA): TGTGCCACTTCCCCAGAGGGGTCCTACACCGGGGAGCTGTTTTTT. The chain employs TRBV2 and TRBJ2-2, with D possibly being TRBD1 or TRBD2 (5 bases each). The V end lost 10 bases, the J end lost 3 bases, and 18 bases lay between the germline ends. The germline CDR1 and CDR2 sequences are SNHLY and FYNNEI. This CDR3 contains 15 residues.

This clone was detected only once. A far larger clone is one base from this, pointing to a likely read error. The chain carries TRBV4-1 and TRBJ1-2; D possibly corresponds to TRBD1 (6 bases). From germline, CDR1 is MGHRA and CDR2 YSYEKL. This CDR3 is built from 14 residues. CDR3 nucleotides: TGCGCCAGCAGCCCCGGACAGATGAACTATGGCTACGCCTTC. Amino acids: CASSPGQMNYGYAF.

The gene calls are TRBV11-2 and TRBJ2-5; 11 nucleotides line up with TRBD2. The J call may be wrong; the DNA end is better matched by TRBJ2-7. Germline V gene sequence: CDR1 SGHAT, CDR2 FQNNGV. The CDR3 spans 15 residues. For the CDR3, the DNA is TGTGCCAGCAGCGTACTAGCGGGGGCCGCCTACGAGCAGTACTTC. Its protein is CASSVLAGAAYEQYF.

The V and J genes are TRBV2 and TRBJ1-2; D is undetermined. The germline V gene has CDR1 SNHLY and CDR2 FYNNEI. This CDR3 has 11 residues. V lost 4 bases to trimming and J lost 14 bases, with 14 bases between them. The CDR3 reads CASSGDGRFTF. CDR3 DNA: TGTGCCAGCAGTGGAGACGGGCGGTTTACCTTC. The whole variable domain, remainder taken from reference TRBV2 and TRBJ1-2, is EPEVTQTPSHQVTQMGQEVILRCVPISNHLYFYWYRQILGQKVEFLVSFYNNEISEKSEIFDDQFSVERPDGSNFTLKIRSTKLEDSAMYFCASSGDGRFTFGSGTRLTVV.

The chain employs TRBV10-3 and TRBJ2-3; 14 nucleotides agree with TRBD2. CDR1 is ENHRY and CDR2 is SYGVKD in the germline V gene. The CDR3 runs to 16 residues. The ends lost 4 bases at V and 4 bases at J; junction bases unmatched: 4. CDR3 sequence: CAISVGTSGSADTQYF. The CDR3 DNA is TGTGCCATCAGTGTAGGGACTAGCGGGAGCGCAGATACGCAGTATTTT.

This chain connects TRBV18 to TRBJ2-1; TRBD2 aligns across 12 bases. With V trimmed by 4 bases and J by 8 bases, 9 bases remained unmatched. The CDR3 contains 16 residues. CDR1 is KGHSH and CDR2 is LQKENI in the germline V gene. The CDR3 nucleotides are TGTGCCAGCTCACGAGAACTAGCGGGAGGAAGGGATGAGCAGTTCTTC. It is translated as CASSRELAGGRDEQFF.

This clone has a single count. This chain joins TRBV7-3 and TRBJ2-2, with D hard to call. Germline CDR1 is SGHTA and CDR2 is FQGTGA. CDR3 length: 14 residues. Trimming removed 5 bases from V and 7 bases from J, with 14 bases in between. In DNA form, the CDR3 reads TGTGCCAGCAGCCCAAGATCCTGGAGCGGGGAGCTGTTTTTT. Translating it yields CASSPRSWSGELFF.

The V and J genes are TRBV7-9 and TRBJ2-5; D may be TRBD1 or TRBD2 (5 bases each). CDR3 length: 14 amino acids. CDR1 and CDR2 from the germline V gene are SEHNR and FQNEAQ (reference sequence). V lost 0 bases and J lost 9, with 14 bases in between. Here the CDR3 reads CASSLAPGTTAQYF. The CDR3 DNA is TGTGCCAGCAGCTTAGCTCCGGGGACCACGGCCCAGTACTTC.

This clone has a handful of counts. The rearrangement uses TRBV10-2 and TRBJ1-2; unclear D gene. V shed 8 bases and J shed 4 bases, with 11 bases lying between them. This CDR3 is 12 amino acids long. Germline V gene data show CDR1 as WSHSY and CDR2 as SAAADI. The CDR3: CASARDSYGYTF. The CDR3 coding sequence is TGCGCCAGCGCCCGGGATTCCTATGGCTACACCTTC.

This clone has just one count. The chain joins TRBV5-6 to TRBJ1-4, with TRBD1 matching 8 bases. J lost 7 bases, V lost 4 bases, and 3 bases had no gene match. In germline, CDR1 is SGHDT, CDR2 YYEEEE. The CDR3 is made up of 13 amino acids. The CDR3 region is CASSLDRVEKLFF. DNA for the CDR3: TGTGCCAGCAGCCTGGACAGGGTTGAAAAACTGTTTTTT.

The rearrangement joins TRBV9 to TRBJ1-3; D possibly corresponds to TRBD1 (6 bases). Germline CDR1 is SGDLS and CDR2 is YYNGEE. Trimming pared 3 bases from V and 0 bases from J, leaving 16 bases between. The CDR3 is 17 residues long. The DNA for the CDR3 is TGTGCCAGCAGCGCCGAGACAGGTGCCTTCTCTGGAAACACCATATATTTT. Its translation: CASSAETGAFSGNTIYF.

The CDR3 loop reads CATSRDPSGSGDTQYF. Written as DNA, the CDR3 is TGTGCCACCAGCAGAGATCCTAGCGGGAGTGGGGATACGCAGTATTTT. V usage is TRBV15 and J usage is TRBJ2-3, with 10 bases matching TRBD2. V shed 0 bases, J shed 6 bases, and the junction held 6 bases outside the gene matches. The length of the CDR3 is 16 residues. The germline gives CDR1 LNHNV, CDR2 YYDKDF (reference sequence).

The chain links TRBV5-1 to TRBJ2-3, with 9 bases lining up with TRBD2. J was trimmed by 4 bases and V by 5 bases; bases with no gene match: 8. CDR1 SGHRS and CDR2 YFSETQ come from the germline V gene. The CDR3 is 15 residues long. The CDR3 DNA reads as TGCGCCAGCAGATCTAGCGGGACGTATTCAGATACGCAGTATTTT. Translation gives CASRSSGTYSDTQYF.

Only one count was recorded for this clone. This chain connects TRBV11-2 to TRBJ2-2; possible D gene TRBD1, 6 bases. This CDR3 is 12 amino acids long. V shed 5 bases and J shed 8 bases, with 9 bases lying between them. CDR1 is SGHAT and CDR2 is FQNNGV in the germline V gene. The CDR3 region has the DNA TGTGCCAGCAGCCCACAGGGAGGGGAGCTGTTTTTT. Translation: CASSPQGGELFF.

The V gene is TRBV11-3, the J gene TRBJ2-7; maybe TRBD1 (6 bases). CDR3 length equals 15 residues. The germline V gene encodes CDR1 SGHNT and CDR2 YENEEA. V was cut by 0 bases and J by 7 bases, with 16 bases left in between. CDR3: CASSLDSGVRGEQYF. DNA for the CDR3: TGTGCCAGCAGCTTAGACTCAGGGGTAAGGGGAGAGCAGTACTTC. Full variable domain (remainder filled in from reference TRBV11-3 and TRBJ2-7): EAGVVQSPRYKIIEKKQPVAFWCNPISGHNTLYWYLQNLGQGPELLIRYENEEAVDDSQLPKDRFSAERLKGVDSTLKIQPAELGDSAVYLCASSLDSGVRGEQYFGPGTRLTVT.

The chain recombines TRBV5-1 with TRBJ2-1, with 12 bases fitting TRBD2. Per germline, CDR1 SGHRS and CDR2 YFSETQ. This CDR3 is built from 15 residues. The junction had 7 bases not matched to a gene; V was cut back by 4 bases and J by 8 bases. The CDR3 DNA follows: TGCGCCAGCAGCCGGACTAGCGGGACGTGGGATGAGCAGTTCTTC. Encoded protein: CASSRTSGTWDEQFF.

V is TRBV5-1 and J is TRBJ2-6, with 10 positions matching TRBD1. There are 18 residues in the CDR3. From germline, CDR1 is SGHRS and CDR2 YFSETQ. V trimming: 4 bases; J trimming: 0 bases; junction bases outside the gene matches: 7. CDR3 coding DNA: TGCGCCAGCAGCCGCCGGACAGGGGGGACCTCTGGGGCCAACGTCCTGACTTTC. As protein: CASSRRTGGTSGANVLTF.

The chain employs TRBV5-6 and TRBJ2-3; maybe TRBD1 (5 bases). Germline loops: CDR1 SGHDT, CDR2 YYEEEE. The CDR3 is 15 amino acids. With 1 base removed from V and 5 bases from J, the gap between germline ends came to 14 bases. CDR3 coding DNA: TGTGCCAGCAGCTTGTGGGTCCTCAGGGTAGATACGCAGTATTTT. This codes for CASSLWVLRVDTQYF.